This T cell receptor (beta chain) is from a study of blood T cell repertoires in COVID-19. The wider study: Sources were T cells, B-cell-depleted T cells, or PBMCs; the material itself was cDNA or gDNA.

Profiling relied on immunoSEQ multiplex PCR, and the TCRdb table lists in-frame clones only, not all of them. The sample records roughly 250,000 clones, about 85% being singletons. Per the germline V gene, CDR1 is LGHNT and CDR2 is FRNRAP. Trimming cost V 5 bases and J 8 bases, with 18 bases left between them. There are 15 residues in the CDR3. This clonotype originated in a man aged 55 to 70 who had recovered from COVID-19. The chain employs TRBV12-5 and TRBJ2-2, with D tentatively TRBD2 (6 bases). Sequencing was done on a sample of peripheral blood. The CDR3 loop reads CASGPRGAEGGELFF. The DNA for the CDR3 is TGTGCTAGTGGTCCGCGGGGCGCGGAGGGAGGGGAGCTGTTTTTT.